The 6 T cell receptor beta chains below were found in one sample sequenced in a study of response to subunit inactivated influenza vaccine. TCRdb re-analysed the RT-PCR reads in MiXCR, keeping a single row per CDR3 protein. The table shows about 530,000 distinct CDR3 sequences, with 10% to 15% occurring only once. Sequenced here: PBMCs from blood, sampled more than 35 days after vaccination. All receptors derive from a man aged 45-65 years who received an inactivated influenza vaccine.

This clonotype appeared many times. The rearrangement uses TRBV7-2 and TRBJ2-7, with D possibly TRBD2 on 6 matching bases. The CDR3 runs 14 residues. Per the germline V gene, CDR1 is SGHTA and CDR2 is FQGNSA. The V and J ends lost 3 bases and 3 bases respectively, with 12 bases between them. CDR3 residues: CASSLYRDFYEQYF. CDR3 DNA sequence: TGTGCCAGCAGCTTGTACCGGGACTTCTACGAGCAGTACTTC.

The chain links TRBV15 to TRBJ2-3; no reliable D call. The CDR3 length is 13 residues. The germline gives CDR1 LNHNV, CDR2 YYDKDF (reference sequence). V was clipped by 1 base and J by 2 bases, with 4 bases between them. This chain's CDR3 is CATSRGITDTQYF. The CDR3 bases are TGTGCCACCAGCAGAGGGATCACAGATACGCAGTATTTT.

This clonotype was observed at least ten times. One end of the junction is discordant with germline, which a read error may explain. This chain links TRBV12-3 or TRBV12-4 with TRBJ2-1, with a possible D match to TRBD2 (6 bases). CDR3 length: 12 residues. The CDR3 DNA is TGTGCCAGCAGCTTAGGAGGGGATGAGCAGTTCTTC. Translation: CASSLGGDEQFF.

The sample holds a few counts of this clonotype. The V and J genes are TRBV3-1 and TRBJ2-1; 7 bases match TRBD2. The CDR3 has 16 amino acids. Unmatched junction bases numbered 8, after V lost 1 base and J lost 5 bases. Germline CDR1 reads LGHDT; CDR2 reads YNNKEL (reference sequence). The DNA for the CDR3 is TGTGCCAGCAGCCAAGCACAGCGGGGTGGTCACAATGAGCAGTTCTTC. Its protein is CASSQAQRGGHNEQFF.

V and J are TRBV11-2 and TRBJ2-1; D perhaps matches TRBD2 (6 bases). Germline CDR1 is SGHAT and CDR2 is FQNNGV. V was trimmed by 0 bases and J by 6 bases, leaving 12 bases between them. The CDR3 has 15 residues. Here the CDR3 DNA reads TGTGCCAGCAGCTTAGATCTCGGAGGGGTCAATGAGCAGTTCTTC. It codes for CASSLDLGGVNEQFF.

In its sample, this clonotype was seen many times. This chain links TRBV7-9 with TRBJ2-1; perhaps D is TRBD1 or TRBD2 (6 bases each). Germline CDR1 is SEHNR and CDR2 is FQNEAQ (reference sequence). V was clipped by 2 bases and J by 8 bases, with 10 bases between them. The CDR3 consists of 13 residues. CDR3 amino acids: CASSLRGLDEQFF. The CDR3 region has the DNA TGTGCCAGCAGCTTACGGGGGCTGGATGAGCAGTTCTTC.